This is a list of T cell receptor beta chains from one sample in a study of beta chain features in type 1 diabetes. Libraries were prepared by immunoSEQ multiplex PCR; TCRdb keeps only in-frame clonotypes and omits some of them. The sample carries some 170,000 clones, roughly 60% recorded once. The sequenced sample was naive CD4+ T cells from blood. Receptors were obtained from a man aged 30-40 years with type 1 diabetes. The CDR3 runs from the conserved cysteine through the conserved F or W. D genes are given only for firm matches. For some rows the clone size is stated as once, few or many, or as a class when expanded; others skip it.

.	TRBV6-5	TRBJ1-2	.	TGTGCCAGCAGCTCGTTAGGAAATCGCTACACCTTC	CASSSLGNRYTF
.	TRBV7-2	TRBJ2-7	.	TGTGCCTCCGAGGGAGATTCCTACGAGCAGTACTTC	CASEGDSYEQYF
once	TRBV6-4	TRBJ2-7	.	TGTGCCAGCAGATGGACACACGAGCAGTACTTC	CASRWTHEQYF
.	TRBV18	TRBJ1-1	.	TGTGCCAGCTCACCCACTGCCGAAAGGAACACTGAAGCTTTCTTT	CASSPTAERNTEAFF
.	TRBV9	TRBJ1-2	TRBD1	TGTGCCAGCAGCCCGACAGGGGATCACGGCTACACCTTC	CASSPTGDHGYTF
.	TRBV7-2	TRBJ1-6	.	TGTGCCAGCAGCATACAGGGTTCCGGGAATAATTCACCCTTCCACTTT	CASSIQGSGNNSPFHF
.	TRBV9	TRBJ2-1	TRBD1	TGTGCCAGCAGCGTAGTGGACAGGGCTTACGAGCAGTTCTTC	CASSVVDRAYEQFF
.	TRBV5-1	TRBJ2-3	TRBD2	TGCGCCAGCAGCCCGACTAGCGGGGGCACAGATACGCAGTATTTT	CASSPTSGGTDTQYF
once	TRBV5-1	TRBJ1-4	.	TGCGCCAGCAGCTCACGAGGGGACTGGAATGAAAAACTGTTTTTT	CASSSRGDWNEKLFF
.	TRBV6-6	TRBJ2-2	TRBD2	TGTGCCAGCAGTTACCAGGGACTAGCCCACACCGGGGAGCTGTTTTTT	CASSYQGLAHTGELFF
few	TRBV7-2	TRBJ2-3	.	TGTGCCAGCAGCTTATCAATCACAGATACGCAGTATTTT	CASSLSITDTQYF
.	TRBV27	TRBJ2-5	TRBD1	TGTGCCAGCAGTTCGACAGGGGAAGAGACCCAGTACTTC	CASSSTGEETQYF
.	TRBV7-9	TRBJ2-1	.	TGTGCCAGCAGCCCCAAACGCGTATCCGCCAATGAGCAGTTCTTC	CASSPKRVSANEQFF
few	TRBV5-1	TRBJ1-2	.	TGCGCCAGCAGCGAGGACAGCTATGGCTACACCTTC	CASSEDSYGYTF
.	TRBV28	TRBJ1-2	TRBD1	TGTGCCAGCAGTTCCGAAGGACAGGGCGCGGGTGGCTACACCTTC	CASSSEGQGAGGYTF
.	TRBV2	TRBJ1-2	.	TGTGCCAGCACTCCTCTAAGGGGAATCACGGGCTACACCTTC	CASTPLRGITGYTF
.	TRBV29-1	TRBJ1-4	.	TGCAGCGCGCTTGCTGGAGCAACTAATGAAAAACTGTTTTTT	CSALAGATNEKLFF
.	TRBV5-6	TRBJ2-5	.	TGTGCCAGCAGCTTGCGGCAGGGTGCAGAGACCCAGTACTTC	CASSLRQGAETQYF
few	TRBV19	TRBJ2-5	.	TGTGCCAGTAGTCCATCAGGGAAGTACGAGACCCAGTACTTC	CASSPSGKYETQYF
few	TRBV29-1	TRBJ2-3	.	TGCAGCGTAGGAAGGGATACGCAGTATTTT	CSVGRDTQYF
few	TRBV20-1	TRBJ2-5	.	TGCAGTGTGGCGGGGAAAGAGACCCAGTACTTC	CSVAGKETQYF
.	TRBV28	TRBJ2-3	.	TGTGCCAGCGCCCCGAACGGGGGGCAGTCAGATACGCAGTATTTT	CASAPNGGQSDTQYF
.	TRBV9	TRBJ2-2	.	TGTGCCAGCAGCGTTTCCCCTAGTGAGTACACCGGGGAGCTGTTTTTT	CASSVSPSEYTGELFF
.	TRBV18	TRBJ2-5	TRBD1	TGTGCCAGCTCACCCGGACAGGGGGTTGGAGAGACCCAGTACTTC	CASSPGQGVGETQYF
.	TRBV7-9	TRBJ1-1	.	TGTGCCAGCAGCTTAGCCTACGGGGGAGCTGAAGCTTTCTTT	CASSLAYGGAEAFF
.	TRBV7-8	TRBJ2-3	.	TGTGCCAGCAGATACCGTTACGGCCTATCTGCCACAGATACGCAGTATTTT	CASRYRYGLSATDTQYF
.	TRBV7-2	TRBJ2-7	.	TGTGCCAGCAGCTCCACAGGGTACTCCTACGAGCAGTACTTC	CASSSTGYSYEQYF
few	TRBV23-1	TRBJ2-5	.	TGCGCCAGCAGTCAATCGATGGCAGGGACTCAGGGGACCCAGTACTTC	CASSQSMAGTQGTQYF
.	TRBV5-1	TRBJ2-3	TRBD2	TGCGCCAGCAGCTTAAGCGGGGATGGCACAGATACGCAGTATTTT	CASSLSGDGTDTQYF
once	TRBV7-9	TRBJ2-4	.	TGTGCCAGCAGCTTAGTCCAGACTTTAACCAAAAACATTCAGTACTTC	CASSLVQTLTKNIQYF
.	TRBV18	TRBJ1-2	TRBD1	TGTGCCAGCTCACCTATGTCACAGGGGGCTAACTATGGCTACACCTTC	CASSPMSQGANYGYTF
.	TRBV13	TRBJ2-2	.	TGTGCCAGCAGCTGGCTAGTTGGCGATTCCGCCGGGGAGCTGTTTTTT	CASSWLVGDSAGELFF
.	TRBV4-3	TRBJ1-6	.	TGCGCCAGCAGCCAACAGGAGAGTCTAATTCACCCCCTCCACTTT	CASSQQESLIHPLHF
few	TRBV29-1	TRBJ2-6	.	TGCAGCGTTGAAGCCTTAAAAACGGGGACCGGGGCCAACGTCCTGACTTTC	CSVEALKTGTGANVLTF
.	TRBV15	TRBJ2-1	.	TGTGCCACCAGCATGGCAGCCTACAATGAGCAGTTCTTC	CATSMAAYNEQFF
.	TRBV9	TRBJ2-5	TRBD1	TGTGCCAGCAGCACTGGACAGGGACAGGGGAAGGGACAGGAGACCCAGTACTTC	CASSTGQGQGKGQETQYF
.	TRBV7-9	TRBJ2-1	.	TGTGCCAGCAGCTATAACAGGGACCCCTACAATGAGCAGTTCTTC	CASSYNRDPYNEQFF
.	TRBV7-9	TRBJ1-1	TRBD1	TGTGCCAGCACCCCGACCATCGGACAGGGGACGAACACTGAAGCTTTCTTT	CASTPTIGQGTNTEAFF
.	TRBV30	TRBJ2-5	TRBD2	TGTGCCTGGAGTATCACTAGCGGTCCCCAAGAGACCCAGTACTTC	CAWSITSGPQETQYF
.	TRBV29-1	TRBJ2-5	TRBD1	TGCAGCGTTGAAACAGGGGGCCTCGAGACCCAGTACTTC	CSVETGGLETQYF
few	TRBV30	TRBJ2-5	.	TGTGCCTGGTACAGGGTTGAGACCCAGTACTTC	CAWYRVETQYF
.	TRBV30	TRBJ2-5	.	TGTGCCTGGAGAACCCCATCGCCCCAAGAGACCCAGTACTTC	CAWRTPSPQETQYF
once	TRBV30	TRBJ2-7	.	TGTGCCTGGAGTGTACCGAGGACGACGTACTACGAGCAGTACTTC	CAWSVPRTTYYEQYF
.	TRBV5-6	TRBJ2-7	.	TGTGCCAGCAGCTCCCACTACGAGCAGTACTTC	CASSSHYEQYF
.	TRBV7-7	TRBJ2-2	.	TGTGCTAGCAGCTTAGGAGACAGGCCCTCCGACGGGGAGCTGTTTTTT	CASSLGDRPSDGELFF
once	TRBV9	TRBJ2-7	.	TGTGCCAGCAGCGTAGAGGAAGGGTCGGACGAGCAGTACTTC	CASSVEEGSDEQYF
.	TRBV20-1	TRBJ2-2	.	TGCAGTGCTGGGAGAACCGGGGAGCTGTTTTTT	CSAGRTGELFF
few	TRBV27	TRBJ1-4	.	TGTGCCAGCAGTTCAGGGGTCGGAGCTGAAAAACTGTTTTTT	CASSSGVGAEKLFF
.	TRBV7-2	TRBJ1-1	.	TGTGCCAGCAGCTTAGTCGGGCAGAAATTCACTGAAGCTTTCTTT	CASSLVGQKFTEAFF
.	TRBV7-2	TRBJ2-4	.	TGTGCCAGCAGCTTAGAGGTGGAATTTAACATTCAGTACTTC	CASSLEVEFNIQYF
.	TRBV27	TRBJ2-7	.	TGTGCCAGCAGTTTATCTGGCCCCTACGAGCAGTACTTC	CASSLSGPYEQYF
once	TRBV7-8	TRBJ1-4	.	TGTGCCAGCAGCTTAATGCAGCCCAACGATGAAAAACTGTTTTTT	CASSLMQPNDEKLFF
few	TRBV5-1	TRBJ2-3	.	TGCGCCAGCAGCTTGGAACCGCGGAACACAGATACGCAGTATTTT	CASSLEPRNTDTQYF
.	TRBV28	TRBJ1-2	.	TGTGCCAGCAGTTTACCGGATCGGACGGGGTATGGCTACACCTTC	CASSLPDRTGYGYTF
.	TRBV30	TRBJ1-1	.	TGTGCCTGGTCAAGGGGGAGGGGCACTGAAGCTTTCTTT	CAWSRGRGTEAFF
once	TRBV7-2	TRBJ2-7	.	TGTGCCAGCAGCTTCGTGGGACCTTCGGGAAACGAGCAGTACTTC	CASSFVGPSGNEQYF